A selection of T cell receptor beta chains follows, all from one sample in a study of tumor-infiltrating lymphocytes in primary liver carcinoma. Each CDR3 protein gets one entry after TCRdb re-called the multiplex PCR reads with MiXCR. Here the sample spans 35,000 to 40,000 distinct CDR3 sequences, roughly 80% being singletons. Material for sequencing was tumor-adjacent normal liver tissue. Receptor source: a man aged 40-49 years with primary liver carcinoma and hepatitis B virus infection. CDR3s leave out the opening cysteine and the closing phenylalanine or tryptophan. Each record gives: V gene, CDR3 length, D gene, CDR3 protein. D genes are given only for firm matches.

>TRBV11-2|11|-
ASSLGQRYEQY
>TRBV5-1|13|TRBD1
ASSLDAGGFYEQY
>TRBV28|13|-
ASSQKPGISDTHY
>TRBV11-2|14|-
TSSLESGMSKETQC
>TRBV12-3/TRBV12-4|13|-
ANSGDGGSTDTQY
>TRBV2|14|-
ASGRGSGVLYNEQF
>TRBV4-1|13|-
ASSQDKALVMALY
>TRBV11-2|12|-
ACSRPGIGKKLF
>TRBV14|11|-
ASSQGRVALQY
>TRBV11-2|12|-
AISSNRNPYEHY
>TRBV10-3|11|-
AINTGLEDTQY
>TRBV4-2|15|-
ASSQDRFRQPGYEQH
>TRBV10-3|13|-
AIRARGISYNEQF
>TRBV2|9|-
ASTNRAEAL
>TRBV7-3|12|-
ASSPPKGRNGQY
>TRBV4-1|14|TRBD2
ASNQKSASGVNKQF
>TRBV12-3/TRBV12-4|11|-
ASSSLGGDEQY
>TRBV15|10|-
TTSKDKLPQY
>TRBV29-1|11|-
SARLGGYNDQF
>TRBV12-3/TRBV12-4|11|-
ASSTRGGGPQH
>TRBV20-1|12|TRBD1
SARIVGTAYEQY
>TRBV12-3/TRBV12-4|15|TRBD1
ASRLQGACSGANVLT
>TRBV11-2|15|-
ASTGQVSSGCSDTQY
>TRBV12-3/TRBV12-4|12|TRBD2
ASMTSGRYNEQF
>TRBV5-6|10|-
ACSSGKSGYT
>TRBV6-2/TRBV6-3|13|-
ASSYSRGLNYEQY
>TRBV28|11|-
ASSRQRVEDYT
>TRBV30|8|-
AWSGTEAL
>TRBV12-3/TRBV12-4|14|-
ASSGPLRTPLDEQF
>TRBV7-9|13|TRBD2
ASSLVAGGRNEQF
>TRBV29-1|10|-
SAVDPPGEQY
>TRBV4-1|13|-
ASSQGAALGQSQH
>TRBV19|11|TRBD1
ASSYRSGGEAF
>TRBV29-1|12|TRBD1
SVSGTGASNTLY
>TRBV11-2|14|TRBD2
ASSSGLAGVLDMQC
>TRBV6-2/TRBV6-3|12|TRBD2
TSSYRTSGEEQF
>TRBV7-3|13|TRBD2
AGSLTGGSFGEQY
>TRBV9|12|-
ASSPPTGMGEAF
>TRBV29-1|11|TRBD1
NDRQGYSYEQY
>TRBV7-9|12|-
ASSLGNTGNEQL
>TRBV20-1|15|-
SARGHDRSPNTGELF
>TRBV7-9|11|-
ASSSENSYELY